The clone carrying this T cell receptor beta chain has more than one count but fewer than ten. The target antigen is unknown. TCRdb ran MiXCR on the reads and lists one entry per CDR3 protein. The profile shows 150,000 to 160,000 distinct CDR3 sequences, about a quarter of them singletons. Germline V gene sequence: CDR1 SEHNR, CDR2 FQNEAQ (reference sequence). V lost 5 bases, J lost 0 bases, and 16 bases lay in between. The CDR3 contains 17 residues. The data are from a study of T cell repertoires in cytomegalovirus infection. Turning to the study itself: Matching HLA type and CMV infection were both indicated by public TCR beta signatures. Study results and caveats: Frequencies of public TCR beta families were cumulated, and this identified carriers of CMV plus the relevant HLA. Across the ex vivo response, the dominant clonotypes were HLA-C-restricted CMV-specific TCR beta clonotypes.

The receptor was derived from a human donor in good health (CMV status not recorded). Some clones in this sample may be carry-over from other donors' samples. Sequencing was carried out using PBMCs. The chain combines TRBV7-9 with TRBJ1-4; D is ambiguous. The CDR3 sequence: CASSLLLAAATNEKLFF. As DNA, the CDR3 is TGTGCCAGCAGCCTCCTGCTAGCGGCAGCAACTAATGAAAAACTGTTTTTT.